This T cell receptor beta chain was sequenced in a study of T cell responses to AZD1222 COVID-19 vaccine. This CDR3 has 15 amino acids. Per germline, CDR1 LGHNA and CDR2 YNFKEQ. V lost 1 base and J lost 5; bases outside the gene matches: 3. Clones were read by immunoSEQ multiplex PCR, and TCRdb kept only the in-frame ones, dropping some. This table holds 140,000 to 150,000 clones, more than 85% found once. The clonotype was recovered from an adult who received the AZD1222 COVID-19 vaccine. This material consisted of peripheral blood, taken 28 days after the second AZD1222 dose. V and J are TRBV4-2 and TRBJ2-1; 9 bases match TRBD2. The CDR3 reads CASSQVGGGDNEQFF. The CDR3, as DNA: TGTGCCAGCAGCCAAGTCGGCGGGGGGGACAATGAGCAGTTCTTC.